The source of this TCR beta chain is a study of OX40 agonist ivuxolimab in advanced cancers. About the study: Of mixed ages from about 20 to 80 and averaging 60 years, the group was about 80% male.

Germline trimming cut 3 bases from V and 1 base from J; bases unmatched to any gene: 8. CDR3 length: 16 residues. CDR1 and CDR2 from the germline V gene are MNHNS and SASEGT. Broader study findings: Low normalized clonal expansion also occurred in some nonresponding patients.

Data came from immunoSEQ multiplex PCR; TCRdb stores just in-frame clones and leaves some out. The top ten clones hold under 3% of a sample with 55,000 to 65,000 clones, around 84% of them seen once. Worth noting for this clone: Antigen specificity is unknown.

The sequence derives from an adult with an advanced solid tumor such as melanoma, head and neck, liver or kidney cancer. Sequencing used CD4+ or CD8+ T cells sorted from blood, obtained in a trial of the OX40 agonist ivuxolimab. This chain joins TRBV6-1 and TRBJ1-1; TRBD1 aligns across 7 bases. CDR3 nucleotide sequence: TGTGCCAGCAGTGAGCCCTCGGACAGGTGGAACACTGAAGCTTTCTTT. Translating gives CASSEPSDRWNTEAFF.